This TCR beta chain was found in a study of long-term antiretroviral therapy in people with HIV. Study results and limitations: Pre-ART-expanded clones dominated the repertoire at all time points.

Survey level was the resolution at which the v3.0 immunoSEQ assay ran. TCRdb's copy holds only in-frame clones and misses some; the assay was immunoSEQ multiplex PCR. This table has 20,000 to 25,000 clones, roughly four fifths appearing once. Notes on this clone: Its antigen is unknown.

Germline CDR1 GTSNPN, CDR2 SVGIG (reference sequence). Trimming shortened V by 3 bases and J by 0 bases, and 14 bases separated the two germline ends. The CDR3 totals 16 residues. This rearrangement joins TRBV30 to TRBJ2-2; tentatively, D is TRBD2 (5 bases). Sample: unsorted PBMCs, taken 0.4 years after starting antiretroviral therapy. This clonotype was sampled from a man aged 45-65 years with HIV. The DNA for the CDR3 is TGTGCCTGGAGGGCCTTAGCGAACACGAACACCGGGGAGCTGTTTTTT. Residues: CAWRALANTNTGELFF.